This is a list of T cell receptor beta chains from one sample in a study of identical twins. TCRdb reanalysed the 5' RACE reads using MiXCR and keeps one entry per CDR3 protein. The sample has some 1,700,000 distinct CDR3 sequences; around a third are singletons. The sequenced sample was cord blood. Receptors originate from a newborn girl in good health. Both conserved end residues are part of each CDR3. A D gene is named only where the DNA matches it firmly. Size tells how often a clone was seen (once, few, many) or the class of an expanded clone, and some rows leave it out.

d_gene,abundance,v_gene,j_gene,CDR3nt,CDR3aa
NA,many,TRBV27,TRBJ1-6,TGTGCCAGCAGTTTAGCCAGGGGAAATTCACCCCTCCACTTT,CASSLARGNSPLHF
TRBD2,many,TRBV4-2,TRBJ2-1,TGTGCCAGCAGCCAAGTGGGGACTAGCGTTGGCTACAATGAGCAGTTCTTC,CASSQVGTSVGYNEQFF
NA,NA,TRBV25-1,TRBJ2-7,TGTGCCAGCACTACACAGGGTAATTCCTACGAGCAGTACTTC,CASTTQGNSYEQYF
NA,NA,TRBV20-1,TRBJ2-7,TGCAGTGCCATGACCAAAGTCGGTTACGAGCAGTACTTC,CSAMTKVGYEQYF
NA,few,TRBV7-9,TRBJ2-3,TGTGCCAGCAGCTTAGACCAGGGGAGCGATACGCAGTATTTT,CASSLDQGSDTQYF
NA,NA,TRBV11-2,TRBJ2-2,TGTGCCAGCAGCTTAGAAGGCGGGGAGCTGTTTTTT,CASSLEGGELFF
TRBD2,few,TRBV2,TRBJ2-1,TGTGCCAGCCACATAGCGGGTGGAGGGGACAATGAGCAGTTCTTC,CASHIAGGGDNEQFF
NA,once,TRBV11-2,TRBJ1-3,TGTGCCAGCAGCTTACGCCGCTCTGGAAACACCATATATTTT,CASSLRRSGNTIYF
NA,NA,TRBV4-1,TRBJ1-5,TGCGCCAGCAGCCAACCCGGTGGGCAGCCCCAGCATTTT,CASSQPGGQPQHF
TRBD1,NA,TRBV12-3/TRBV12-4,TRBJ1-2,TGTGCCAGCAGTCCCAACAAACAGGGGGCAAGACTTGGCTACACCTTC,CASSPNKQGARLGYTF
TRBD1,NA,TRBV29-1,TRBJ2-4,TGCAGCGCCGTCGGCAGGGGGCCTGCCAGGGGGCAGTACTTC,CSAVGRGPARGQYF
NA,NA,TRBV6-6,TRBJ1-5,TGTGCCAGCAGTCCCTCCCCCACCCTTTATAGCAATCAGCCCCAGCATTTT,CASSPSPTLYSNQPQHF
TRBD2,few,TRBV19,TRBJ2-1,TGTGCCAGTAGGACACTAGCGGGAGCTCGTAATGAGCAGTTCTTC,CASRTLAGARNEQFF
NA,NA,TRBV28,TRBJ1-4,TGTGCCAGCGGTTTTTACGGGGCAACTAATGAAAAACTGTTTTTT,CASGFYGATNEKLFF
TRBD1,NA,TRBV20-1,TRBJ2-7,TGCAGTGCTAGAGAGAGGGACAGGGTCTACGAGCAGTACTTC,CSARERDRVYEQYF
TRBD1,NA,TRBV5-1,TRBJ2-7,TGCGCCAGCACCCAGACAGGGGACGAGCAGTACTTC,CASTQTGDEQYF
NA,many,TRBV5-1,TRBJ1-5,TGCGCCAGCAGCTTGGTAGCAGGGACCTATCAGCCCCAGCATTTT,CASSLVAGTYQPQHF
NA,once,TRBV21-1,TRBJ1-2,TGTGCCAGCAGCGAGAGGGAGGGCTACACCTTC,CASSEREGYTF
NA,NA,TRBV20-1,TRBJ2-3,TGCAGTGCTAGAGTACTAGGATACACAGATACGCAGTATTTT,CSARVLGYTDTQYF
NA,many,TRBV27,TRBJ2-7,TGTGCCAGCAGTTCAGGGTACGAGCAGTACTTC,CASSSGYEQYF
NA,NA,TRBV20-1,TRBJ1-4,TGCAGTGCTAGAGATTGGGACACAGCAACTAATGAAAAACTGTTTTTT,CSARDWDTATNEKLFF
NA,NA,TRBV21-1,TRBJ2-1,TGTGCCAGCACCACTCTGGGGAATGAGCAGTTCTTC,CASTTLGNEQFF
TRBD2,few,TRBV4-2,TRBJ2-3,TGTGCCAGCAGCCAAGGGACCGGGACTAGCGGACAAAGCGGGTATTTT,CASSQGTGTSGQSGYF
TRBD2,NA,TRBV28,TRBJ2-3,TGTGCCAGCAGTCCTCCGACTAGCGTCGGCACAGATACGCAGTATTTT,CASSPPTSVGTDTQYF
NA,few,TRBV29-1,TRBJ1-1,TGCAGCTTCGGGACGGTGAACACTGAAGCTTTCTTT,CSFGTVNTEAFF
NA,NA,TRBV27,TRBJ2-2,TGTGCCAGCAGTCTCACAGTTTGGAATGGGGCCGGGGAGCTGTTTTTT,CASSLTVWNGAGELFF
NA,few,TRBV4-2,TRBJ1-5,TGTGCCAGCAGCCAAGAACTCATTCAGCCCCAGCATTTT,CASSQELIQPQHF
NA,NA,TRBV7-6,TRBJ2-3,TGTGCCAGCAGCTTGAGGCTAATGGGCACAGATACGCAGTATTTT,CASSLRLMGTDTQYF
TRBD1,few,TRBV7-2,TRBJ1-5,TGTGCCAGCAGCCCTATGGGGACAGGGGCCTATAGCAATCAGCCCCAGCATTTT,CASSPMGTGAYSNQPQHF
NA,many,TRBV10-3,TRBJ2-3,TGTGCCATCAGTGAAGGGGGTAGCACAGATACGCAGTATTTT,CAISEGGSTDTQYF
TRBD2,NA,TRBV4-2,TRBJ2-5,TGTGCCAGCAGCCAGACCTTGACTAGCGGGGACTACGTGCAGTACTTC,CASSQTLTSGDYVQYF
TRBD2,few,TRBV27,TRBJ2-5,TGTGCCAGCGCTAGCGGGGCCCAGCCTTACTATGAAGAGACCCAGTACTTC,CASASGAQPYYEETQYF
NA,few,TRBV2,TRBJ1-6,TGTGCCAGCAGTGATGGGGCAAGCTTCTATAATTCACCCCTCCACTTT,CASSDGASFYNSPLHF